The text below deals with one T cell receptor beta chain. Its cognate antigen is unknown. The sample originates from a study of cytomegalovirus exposure and HLA in healthy donors. General study findings and limits: Later findings reportedly placed an Asian-associated ancestry cluster below the approximately 670-donor mean for N-insertions.

Trimming took off 5 bases at V and 5 bases at J, with 6 bases between the two ends. Germline assignment: CDR1 SNHLY and CDR2 FYNNEI. This CDR3 is built from 11 residues. A multiplex PCR was run with 60 Vbeta primers and 13 Jbeta primers. TCRdb keeps only in-frame clones here, not all; method: immunoSEQ multiplex PCR. Of about 82,000 clones in the sample, around 76% were seen once. The chain couples TRBV2 to TRBJ1-1; D is uncertain. This receptor was obtained from a woman between 50 and 59 years old in good health and CMV-seropositive. The sequenced material came from PBMCs. The chain's CDR3 is CASSLDTEAFF. For the CDR3, the DNA is TGTGCCAGCAGTTTAGATACTGAAGCTTTCTTT.